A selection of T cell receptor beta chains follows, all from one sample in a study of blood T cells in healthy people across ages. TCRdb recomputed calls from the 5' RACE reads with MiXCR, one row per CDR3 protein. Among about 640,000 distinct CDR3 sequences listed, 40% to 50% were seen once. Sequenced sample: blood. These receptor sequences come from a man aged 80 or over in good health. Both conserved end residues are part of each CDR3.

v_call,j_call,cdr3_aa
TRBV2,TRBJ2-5,CASSEATGEIQETQYF
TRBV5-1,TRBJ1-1,CASSLGSGLNTEAFF
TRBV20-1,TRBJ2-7,CSAPLTGNYEQYF
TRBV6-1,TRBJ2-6,CASSEALQGANVLTF
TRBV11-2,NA,CASRLGQYSYNEQYF
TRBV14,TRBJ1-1,CASSQATMNTEAFF
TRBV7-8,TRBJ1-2,CASSPGGTGLGRGYGYTF
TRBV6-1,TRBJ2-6,CASSDNPGVGANVLTF
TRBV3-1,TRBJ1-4,CASSTSGLGEKLFF
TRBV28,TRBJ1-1,CASSPSGVNTEAFF
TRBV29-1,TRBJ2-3,CSVDLDGPADTQYF
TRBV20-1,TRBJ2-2,CSARDQGGELFF
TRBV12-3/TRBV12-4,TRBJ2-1,CASSLHPGGSEQFF
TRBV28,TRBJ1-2,CASSIGQGPVARGYTF
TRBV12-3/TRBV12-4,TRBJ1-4,CASSSGLEEKLFF
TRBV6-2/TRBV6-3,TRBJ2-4,CASSSGGSLAKNIQYF
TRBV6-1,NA,CASSGHSEQYF
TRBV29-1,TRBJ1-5,CSVTTAGTASNQPQHF
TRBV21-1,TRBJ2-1,CASSKELADFYNEQFF